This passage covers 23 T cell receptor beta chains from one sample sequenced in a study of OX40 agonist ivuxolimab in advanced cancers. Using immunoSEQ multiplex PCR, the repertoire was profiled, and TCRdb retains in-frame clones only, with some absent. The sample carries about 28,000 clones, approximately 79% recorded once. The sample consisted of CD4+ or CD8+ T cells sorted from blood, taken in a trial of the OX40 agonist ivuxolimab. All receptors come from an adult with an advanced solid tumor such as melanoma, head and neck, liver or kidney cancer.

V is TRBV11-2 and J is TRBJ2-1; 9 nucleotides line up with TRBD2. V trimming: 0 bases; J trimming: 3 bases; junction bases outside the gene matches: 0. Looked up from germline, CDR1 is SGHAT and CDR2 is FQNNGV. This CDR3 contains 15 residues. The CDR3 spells CASSLEAGGYNEQFF. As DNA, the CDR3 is TGTGCCAGCAGCTTAGAAGCGGGAGGCTACAATGAGCAGTTCTTC.

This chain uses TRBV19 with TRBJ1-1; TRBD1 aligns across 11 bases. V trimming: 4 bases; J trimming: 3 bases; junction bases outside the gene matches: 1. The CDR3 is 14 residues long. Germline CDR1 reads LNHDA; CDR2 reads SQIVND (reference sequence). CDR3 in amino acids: CASSKDRGHTEAFF. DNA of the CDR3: TGTGCCAGTAGTAAGGACAGGGGGCACACTGAAGCTTTCTTT.

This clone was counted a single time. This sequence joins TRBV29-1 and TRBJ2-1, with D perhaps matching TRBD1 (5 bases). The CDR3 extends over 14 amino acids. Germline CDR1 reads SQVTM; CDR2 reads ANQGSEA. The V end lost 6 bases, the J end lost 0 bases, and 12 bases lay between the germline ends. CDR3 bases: TGCAGCGTCTCAGGGTTTACCTCCTACAATGAGCAGTTCTTC. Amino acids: CSVSGFTSYNEQFF.

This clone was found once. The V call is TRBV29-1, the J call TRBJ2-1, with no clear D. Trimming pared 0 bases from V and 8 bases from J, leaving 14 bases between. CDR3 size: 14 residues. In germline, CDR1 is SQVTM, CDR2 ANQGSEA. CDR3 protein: CSVEEGSRMDEQFF. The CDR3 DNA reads TGCAGCGTTGAAGAGGGTTCCAGGATGGATGAGCAGTTCTTC.

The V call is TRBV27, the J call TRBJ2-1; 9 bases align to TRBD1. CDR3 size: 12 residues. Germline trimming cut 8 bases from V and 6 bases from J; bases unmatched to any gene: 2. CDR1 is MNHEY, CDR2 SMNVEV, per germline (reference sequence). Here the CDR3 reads CASRDRANEQFF. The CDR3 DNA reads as TGTGCCAGCCGGGACAGGGCCAATGAGCAGTTCTTC.

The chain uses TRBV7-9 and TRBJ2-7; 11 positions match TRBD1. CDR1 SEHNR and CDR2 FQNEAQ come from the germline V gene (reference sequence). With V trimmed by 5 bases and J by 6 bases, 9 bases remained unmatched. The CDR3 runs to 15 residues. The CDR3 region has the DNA TGTGCCAGCAGCACCGGACAGGGGGCTCTCCTCGAGCAGTACTTC. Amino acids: CASSTGQGALLEQYF. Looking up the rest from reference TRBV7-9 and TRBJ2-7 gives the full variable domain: DTGVSQNPRHKITKRGQNVTFRCDPISEHNRLYWYRQTLGQGPEFLTYFQNEAQLEKSRLLSDRFSAERPKGSFSTLEIQRTEQGDSAMYLCASSTGQGALLEQYFGPGTRLTVT.

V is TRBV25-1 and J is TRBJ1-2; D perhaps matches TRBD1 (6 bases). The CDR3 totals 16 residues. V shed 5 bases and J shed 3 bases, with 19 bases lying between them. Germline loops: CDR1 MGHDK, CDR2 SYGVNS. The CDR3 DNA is TGTGCCAGCAGTCCCAACGGGGGCAACCTGCACTATGGCTACACCTTC. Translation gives CASSPNGGNLHYGYTF.

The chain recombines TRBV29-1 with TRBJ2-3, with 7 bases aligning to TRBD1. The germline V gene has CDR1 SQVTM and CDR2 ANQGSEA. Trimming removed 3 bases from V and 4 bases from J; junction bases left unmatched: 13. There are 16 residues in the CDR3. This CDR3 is CSVDGVGGVMADTQYF. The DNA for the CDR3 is TGCAGCGTTGACGGCGTAGGGGGCGTAATGGCAGATACGCAGTATTTT.

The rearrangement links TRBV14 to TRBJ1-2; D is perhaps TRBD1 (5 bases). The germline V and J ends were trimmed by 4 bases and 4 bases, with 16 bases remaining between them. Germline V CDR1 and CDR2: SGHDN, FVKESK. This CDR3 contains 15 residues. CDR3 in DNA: TGTGCCAGCAGCCCGATCCGGGGGATTATCTATGGCTACACCTTC. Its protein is CASSPIRGIIYGYTF.

In DNA, the CDR3 is TGTGCCAGCAGCTTAGTCGGGAAATGGGACACTGAAGCTTTCTTT. Protein sequence: CASSLVGKWDTEAFF. The chain links TRBV13 to TRBJ1-1; D unresolved. CDR3 length: 15 amino acids. V was cut by 1 base and J by 3 bases, with 12 bases left in between. Germline values: CDR1 PRHDT, CDR2 FYEKMQ (reference sequence).

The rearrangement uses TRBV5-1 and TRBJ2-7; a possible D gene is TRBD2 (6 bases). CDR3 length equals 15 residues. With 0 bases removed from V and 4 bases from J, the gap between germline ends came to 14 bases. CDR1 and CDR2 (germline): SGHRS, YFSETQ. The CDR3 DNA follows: TGCGCCAGCAGCTTGGAGGCGGGACCCCTATACGAGCAGTACTTC. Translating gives CASSLEAGPLYEQYF.

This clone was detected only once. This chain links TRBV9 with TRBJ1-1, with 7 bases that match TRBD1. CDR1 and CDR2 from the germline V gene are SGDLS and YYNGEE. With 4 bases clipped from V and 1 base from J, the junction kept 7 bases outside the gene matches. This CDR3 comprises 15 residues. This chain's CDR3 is CASSTTRDRNTEAFF. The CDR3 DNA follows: TGTGCCAGCAGCACAACCCGGGACAGGAACACTGAAGCTTTCTTT.

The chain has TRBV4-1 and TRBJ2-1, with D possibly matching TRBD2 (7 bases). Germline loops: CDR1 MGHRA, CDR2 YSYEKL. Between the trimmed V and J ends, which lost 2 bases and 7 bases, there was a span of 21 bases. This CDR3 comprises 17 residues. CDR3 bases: TGCGCCAGCAGCCAAAAGCCCCGCGGGGGCTCGAGAAATGAGCAGTTCTTC. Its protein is CASSQKPRGGSRNEQFF.

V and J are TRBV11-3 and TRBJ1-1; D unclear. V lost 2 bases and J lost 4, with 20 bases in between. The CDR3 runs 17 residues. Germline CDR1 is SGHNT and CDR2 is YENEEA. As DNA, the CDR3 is TGTGCCAGCAGCTTAATCAGAGGACGCGCCACGGGCACTGAAGCTTTCTTT. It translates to CASSLIRGRATGTEAFF.

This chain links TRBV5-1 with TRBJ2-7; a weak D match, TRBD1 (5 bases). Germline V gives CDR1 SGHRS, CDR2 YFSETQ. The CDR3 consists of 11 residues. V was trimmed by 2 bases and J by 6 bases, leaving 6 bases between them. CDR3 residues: CASSLGAEQYF. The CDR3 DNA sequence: TGCGCCAGCAGCTTAGGGGCCGAGCAGTACTTC.

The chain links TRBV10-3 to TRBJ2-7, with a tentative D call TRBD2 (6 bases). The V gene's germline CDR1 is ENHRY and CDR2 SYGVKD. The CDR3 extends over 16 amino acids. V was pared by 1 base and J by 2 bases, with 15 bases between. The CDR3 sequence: CAISELQPRGTYEQYF. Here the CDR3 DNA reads TGTGCCATCAGTGAGTTACAACCCCGGGGGACCTACGAGCAGTACTTC.

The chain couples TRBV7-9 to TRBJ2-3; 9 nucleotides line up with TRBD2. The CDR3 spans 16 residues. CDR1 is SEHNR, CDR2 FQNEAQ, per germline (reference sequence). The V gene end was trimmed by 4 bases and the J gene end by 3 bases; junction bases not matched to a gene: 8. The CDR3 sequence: CASSSWLAGRTDTQYF. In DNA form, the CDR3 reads TGTGCCAGCAGCTCGTGGCTAGCGGGAAGGACAGATACGCAGTATTTT.

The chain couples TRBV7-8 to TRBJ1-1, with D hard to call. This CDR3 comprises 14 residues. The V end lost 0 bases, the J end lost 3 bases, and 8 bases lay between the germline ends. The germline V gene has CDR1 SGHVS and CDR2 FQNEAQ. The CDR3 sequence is CASSLATGDTEAFF. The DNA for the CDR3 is TGTGCCAGCAGCTTAGCGACGGGTGACACTGAAGCTTTCTTT.

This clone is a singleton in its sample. The CDR3, as DNA: TGTGCCAGCAGCTTACGGGGGGAAGGGTCTGAAAAACTGTTTTTT. Translating gives CASSLRGEGSEKLFF. The chain couples TRBV7-9 to TRBJ1-4; D might be TRBD1 (5 bases). The CDR3 has 15 amino acids. Germline V CDR1 and CDR2: SEHNR, FQNEAQ (reference sequence). V was clipped by 2 bases and J by 7 bases, with 14 bases between them.

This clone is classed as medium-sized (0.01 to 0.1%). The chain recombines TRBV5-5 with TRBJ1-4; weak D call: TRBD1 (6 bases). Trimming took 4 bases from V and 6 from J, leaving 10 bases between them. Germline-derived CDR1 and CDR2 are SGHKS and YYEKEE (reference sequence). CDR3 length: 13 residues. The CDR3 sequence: CASSVDRYEKLFF. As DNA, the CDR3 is TGTGCCAGCAGCGTGGACAGATATGAAAAACTGTTTTTT.

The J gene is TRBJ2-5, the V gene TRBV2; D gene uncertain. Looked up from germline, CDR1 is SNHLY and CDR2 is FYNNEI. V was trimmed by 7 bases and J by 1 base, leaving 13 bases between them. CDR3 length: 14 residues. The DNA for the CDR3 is TGTGCCAGCATGAGGTGGGCGCGCCAAGAGACCCAGTACTTC. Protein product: CASMRWARQETQYF.

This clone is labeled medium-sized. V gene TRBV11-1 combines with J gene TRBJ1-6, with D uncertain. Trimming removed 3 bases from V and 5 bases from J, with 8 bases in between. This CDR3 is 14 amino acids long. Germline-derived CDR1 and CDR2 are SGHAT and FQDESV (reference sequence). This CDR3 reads CASSFNGNNSPLHF. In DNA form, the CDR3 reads TGTGCCAGCAGCTTCAACGGAAATAATTCACCCCTCCACTTT.

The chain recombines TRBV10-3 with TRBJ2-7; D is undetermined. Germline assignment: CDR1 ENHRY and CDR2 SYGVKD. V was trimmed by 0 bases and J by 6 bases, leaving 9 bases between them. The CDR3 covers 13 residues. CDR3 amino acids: CAISESIKGEQYF. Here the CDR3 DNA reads TGTGCCATCAGTGAGTCGATTAAGGGCGAGCAGTACTTC.